The clone carrying this T cell receptor beta chain was detected only a few times. The entry originates in a study of patients and donors after allogeneic stem cell transplantation. TCRdb processed the RT-PCR reads anew with MiXCR; each CDR3 protein has one entry. The table records about a million distinct CDR3 sequences, about 20% of them present only once. The V and J ends lost 1 base and 3 bases respectively, with 12 bases between them. The CDR3 spans 16 residues. Sequenced: blood, either unsorted or a sorted T cell fraction (not recorded which). The source is a human donor who was either an allogeneic HSCT recipient or a stem cell or donor lymphocyte infusion donor (not recorded which). It is not recorded whose cells these are; they may come from a transplant donor. The chain has TRBV23-1 and TRBJ2-2; D is ambiguous. TRBV23-1 falls under the ORF class, with uncertain function. The DNA of the CDR3 is TGCGCCAGCAGTCAATGGGCAGAGCAGTACACCGGGGAGCTGTTTTTT. It yields the protein CASSQWAEQYTGELFF.